This T cell receptor beta chain appears in the sequencing data of a study of OX40 agonist ivuxolimab in advanced cancers. Study conclusions and caveats: Both CD4+ and CD8+ T cell populations in blood had undergone clonal expansion by week 6 at 0.1 to 3.0 mg/kg. Some nonresponders likewise displayed low normalized T-cell clonal expansion.

The CDR3 is 13 residues long. V was shortened by 6 bases and J by 4 bases, with 12 bases between the two germline ends. Germline lookup yields CDR1 MDHEN and CDR2 SYDVKM. Sequencing was performed with immunoSEQ multiplex PCR; in TCRdb, only in-frame clones are kept and a portion is missing. The data show fewer than 85,000 clones, less than 90% seen once. A note on this clone: Its antigen remains unknown.

The source was CD4+ or CD8+ T cells sorted from blood, collected in a trial of the OX40 agonist ivuxolimab. The source is an adult with an advanced solid tumor such as melanoma, head and neck, liver or kidney cancer. The chain combines TRBV28 with TRBJ1-2, with unresolved D. The CDR3 DNA sequence: TGTGCCAGCAGAGCCCCGGGTGGCTATGGCTACACCTTC. It translates to CASRAPGGYGYTF.